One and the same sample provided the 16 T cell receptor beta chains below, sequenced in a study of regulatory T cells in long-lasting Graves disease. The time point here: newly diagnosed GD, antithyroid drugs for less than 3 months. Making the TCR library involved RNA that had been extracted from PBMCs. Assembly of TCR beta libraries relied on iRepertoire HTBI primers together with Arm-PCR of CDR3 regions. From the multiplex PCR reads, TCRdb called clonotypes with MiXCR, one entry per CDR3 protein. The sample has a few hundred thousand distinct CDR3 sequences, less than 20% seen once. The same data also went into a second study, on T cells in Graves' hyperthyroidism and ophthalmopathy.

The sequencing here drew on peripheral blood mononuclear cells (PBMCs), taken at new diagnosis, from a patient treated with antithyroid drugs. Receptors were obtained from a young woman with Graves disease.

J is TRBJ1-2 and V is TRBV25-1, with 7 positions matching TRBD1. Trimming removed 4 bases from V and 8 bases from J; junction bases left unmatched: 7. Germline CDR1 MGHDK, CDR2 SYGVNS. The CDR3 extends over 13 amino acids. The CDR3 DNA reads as TGTGCCAGCAGTGTAAAACAGGGGAGCGGCTACACCTTC. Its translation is CASSVKQGSGYTF.

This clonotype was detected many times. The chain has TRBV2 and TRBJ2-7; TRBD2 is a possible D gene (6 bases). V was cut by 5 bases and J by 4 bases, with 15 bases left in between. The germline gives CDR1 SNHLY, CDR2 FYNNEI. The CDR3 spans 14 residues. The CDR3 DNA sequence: TGTGCCAGCAGTCCCGGCCCCGGGGGATACGAGCAGTACTTC. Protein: CASSPGPGGYEQYF.

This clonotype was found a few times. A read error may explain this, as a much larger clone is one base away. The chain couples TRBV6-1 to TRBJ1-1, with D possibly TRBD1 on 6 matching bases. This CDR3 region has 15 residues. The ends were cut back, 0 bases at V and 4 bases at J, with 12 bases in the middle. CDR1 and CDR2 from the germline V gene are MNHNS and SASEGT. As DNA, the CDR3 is TGTGCCAGCAGTGAAGCGGGGGCTGGGAGCACTGAAGCTTTCTTT. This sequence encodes CASSEAGAGSTEAFF.

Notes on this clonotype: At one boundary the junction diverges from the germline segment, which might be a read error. The CDR3 loop reads CASSLAPSSINTGELVF. The CDR3 coding sequence is TGTGCCAGCAGCTTAGCGCCGTCTAGCATAAACACCGGGGAGCTGGTTTTT. This sequence joins TRBV7-2 and TRBJ2-2; D possibly corresponds to TRBD2 (5 bases). This CDR3 is built from 17 residues. Germline CDR1 and CDR2: SGHTA and FQGNSA.

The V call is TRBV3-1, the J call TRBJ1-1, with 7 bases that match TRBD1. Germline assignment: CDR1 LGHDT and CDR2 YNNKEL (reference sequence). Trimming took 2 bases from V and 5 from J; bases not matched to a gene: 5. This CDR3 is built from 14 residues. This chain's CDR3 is CASSQRDRRTEAFF. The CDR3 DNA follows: TGTGCCAGCAGCCAAAGGGACAGACGGACTGAAGCTTTCTTT.

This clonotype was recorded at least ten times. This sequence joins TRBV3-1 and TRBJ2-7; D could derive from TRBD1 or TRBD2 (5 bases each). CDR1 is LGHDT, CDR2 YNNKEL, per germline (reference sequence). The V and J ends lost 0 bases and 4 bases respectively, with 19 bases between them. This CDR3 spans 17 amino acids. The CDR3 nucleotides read TGTGCCAGCAGCCAAGATCGGGGCTTAAACCCCTTTTACGAGCAGTACTTC. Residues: CASSQDRGLNPFYEQYF.

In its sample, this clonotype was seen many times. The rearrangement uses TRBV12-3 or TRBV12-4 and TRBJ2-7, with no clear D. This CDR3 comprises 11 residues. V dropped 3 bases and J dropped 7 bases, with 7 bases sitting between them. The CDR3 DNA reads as TGTGCCAGCAGTTTTTCCGGAGAGCAGTACTTC. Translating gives CASSFSGEQYF.

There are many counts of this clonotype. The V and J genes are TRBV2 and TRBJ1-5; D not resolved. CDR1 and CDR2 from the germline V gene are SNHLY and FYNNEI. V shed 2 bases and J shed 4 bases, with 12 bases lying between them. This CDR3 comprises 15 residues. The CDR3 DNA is TGTGCCAGCAGTGAAAGGTCCGGCACTAATCAGCCCCAGCATTTT. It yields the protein CASSERSGTNQPQHF.

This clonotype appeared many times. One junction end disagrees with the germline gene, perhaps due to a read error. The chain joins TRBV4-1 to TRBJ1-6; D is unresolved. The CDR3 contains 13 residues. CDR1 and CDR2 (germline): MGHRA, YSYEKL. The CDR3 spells CASSQLDNAPLHF. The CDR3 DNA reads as TGCGCCAGCAGCCAACTGGATAATGCACCCCTCCACTTT.

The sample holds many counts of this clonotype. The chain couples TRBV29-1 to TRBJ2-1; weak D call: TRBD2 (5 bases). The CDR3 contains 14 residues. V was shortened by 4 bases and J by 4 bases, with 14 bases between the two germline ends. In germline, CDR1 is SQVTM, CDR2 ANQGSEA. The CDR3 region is CSVGSGSAYNEQFF. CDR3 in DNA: TGCAGCGTTGGAAGCGGTTCCGCTTACAATGAGCAGTTCTTC.

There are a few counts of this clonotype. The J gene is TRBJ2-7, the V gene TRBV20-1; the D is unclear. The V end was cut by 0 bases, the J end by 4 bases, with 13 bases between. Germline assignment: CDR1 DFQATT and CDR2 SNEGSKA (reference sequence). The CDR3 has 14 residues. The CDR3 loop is CSARDLTSRYEQYF. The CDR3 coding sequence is TGCAGTGCTAGAGATCTCACTTCGCGTTACGAGCAGTACTTC.

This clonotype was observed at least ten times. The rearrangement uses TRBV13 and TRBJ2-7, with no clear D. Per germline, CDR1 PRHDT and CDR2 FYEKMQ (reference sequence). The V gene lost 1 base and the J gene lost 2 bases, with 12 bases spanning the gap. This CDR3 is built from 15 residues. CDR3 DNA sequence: TGTGCCAGCAGCTTAGAGTCAGAGAATCCCTACGAGCAGTACTTC. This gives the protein CASSLESENPYEQYF.

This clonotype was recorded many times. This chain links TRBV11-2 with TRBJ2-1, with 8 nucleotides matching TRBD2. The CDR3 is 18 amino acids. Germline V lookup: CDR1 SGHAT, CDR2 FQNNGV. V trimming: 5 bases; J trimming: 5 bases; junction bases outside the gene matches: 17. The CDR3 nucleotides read TGTGCCAGCAGCGCCAGCGGTCTGGCGGGAGGTCAGAACAATGAGCAGTTCTTC. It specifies CASSASGLAGGQNNEQFF.

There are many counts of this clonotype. The CDR3 DNA is TGTGCCAGCACGGCCCGGGAGCGATACAATGAGCAGTTCTTC. It yields the protein CASTARERYNEQFF. The chain links TRBV13 to TRBJ2-1, with TRBD2 as a possible D gene (6 bases). The CDR3 loop spans 14 amino acids. Germline CDR1 PRHDT, CDR2 FYEKMQ (reference sequence). V shed 7 bases and J shed 4 bases, with 14 bases lying between them.

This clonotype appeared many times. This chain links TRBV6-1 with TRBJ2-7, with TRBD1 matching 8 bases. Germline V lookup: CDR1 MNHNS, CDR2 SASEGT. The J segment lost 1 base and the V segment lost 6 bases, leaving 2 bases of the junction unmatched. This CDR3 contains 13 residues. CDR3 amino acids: CASRWTGSYEQYF. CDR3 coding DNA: TGTGCCAGCAGATGGACAGGGTCCTACGAGCAGTACTTC.

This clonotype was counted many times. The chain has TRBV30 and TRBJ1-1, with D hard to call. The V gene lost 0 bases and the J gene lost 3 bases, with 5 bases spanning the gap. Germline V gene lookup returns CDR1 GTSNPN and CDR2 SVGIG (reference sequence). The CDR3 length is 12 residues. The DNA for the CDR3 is TGTGCCTGGAGTGTACAACACACTGAAGCTTTCTTT. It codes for CAWSVQHTEAFF.